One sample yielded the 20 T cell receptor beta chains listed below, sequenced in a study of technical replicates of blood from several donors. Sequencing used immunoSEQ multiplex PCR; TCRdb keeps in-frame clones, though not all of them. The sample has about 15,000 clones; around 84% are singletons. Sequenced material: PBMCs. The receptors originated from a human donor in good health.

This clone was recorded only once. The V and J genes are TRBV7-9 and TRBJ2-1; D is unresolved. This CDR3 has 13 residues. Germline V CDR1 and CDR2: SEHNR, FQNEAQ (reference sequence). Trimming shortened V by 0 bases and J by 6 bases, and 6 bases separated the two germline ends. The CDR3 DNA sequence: TGTGCCAGCAGCTTAGCCCCCAGCAATGAGCAGTTCTTC. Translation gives CASSLAPSNEQFF. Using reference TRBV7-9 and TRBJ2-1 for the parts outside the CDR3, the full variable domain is DTGVSQNPRHKITKRGQNVTFRCDPISEHNRLYWYRQTLGQGPEFLTYFQNEAQLEKSRLLSDRFSAERPKGSFSTLEIQRTEQGDSAMYLCASSLAPSNEQFFGPGTRLTVL.

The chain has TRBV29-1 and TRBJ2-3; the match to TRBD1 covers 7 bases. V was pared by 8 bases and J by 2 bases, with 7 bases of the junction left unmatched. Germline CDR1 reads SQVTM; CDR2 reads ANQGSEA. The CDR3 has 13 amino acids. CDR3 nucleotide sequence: TGCAGCCCCCTGGGACAGCTCACAGATACGCAGTATTTT. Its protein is CSPLGQLTDTQYF.

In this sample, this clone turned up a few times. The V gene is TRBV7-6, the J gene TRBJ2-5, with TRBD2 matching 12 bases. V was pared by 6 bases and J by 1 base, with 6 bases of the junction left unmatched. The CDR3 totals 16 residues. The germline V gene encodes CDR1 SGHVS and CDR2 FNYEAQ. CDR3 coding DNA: TGTGCCAGCAGGGATGGACTAGCGGGGACCCAAGAGACCCAGTACTTC. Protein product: CASRDGLAGTQETQYF.

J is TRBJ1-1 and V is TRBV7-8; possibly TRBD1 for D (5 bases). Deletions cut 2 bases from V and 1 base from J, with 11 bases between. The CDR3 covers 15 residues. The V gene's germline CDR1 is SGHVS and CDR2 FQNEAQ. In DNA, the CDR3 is TGTGCCAGCAGCTTATGGGGGGAGGGGAACACTGAAGCTTTCTTT. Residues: CASSLWGEGNTEAFF. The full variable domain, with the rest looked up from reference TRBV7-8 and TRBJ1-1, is GAGVSQSPRYKVAKRGQDVALRCDPISGHVSLFWYQQALGQGPEFLTYFQNEAQLDKSGLPSDRFFAERPEGSVSTLKIQRTQQEDSAVYLCASSLWGEGNTEAFFGQGTRLTVV.

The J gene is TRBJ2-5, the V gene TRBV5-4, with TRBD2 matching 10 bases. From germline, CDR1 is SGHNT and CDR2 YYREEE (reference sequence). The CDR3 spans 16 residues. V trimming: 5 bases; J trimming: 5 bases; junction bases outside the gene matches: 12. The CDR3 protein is CASRPRLAGPGETQYF. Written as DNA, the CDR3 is TGTGCCAGCAGACCTCGACTAGCGGGCCCTGGGGAGACCCAGTACTTC.

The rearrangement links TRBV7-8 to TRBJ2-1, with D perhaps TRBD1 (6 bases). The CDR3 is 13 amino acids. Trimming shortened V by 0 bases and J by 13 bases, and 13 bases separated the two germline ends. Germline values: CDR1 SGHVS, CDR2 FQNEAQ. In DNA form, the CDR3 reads TGTGCCAGCAGCTTAGCTGGAGACAGGAACCAGTTCTTC. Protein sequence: CASSLAGDRNQFF. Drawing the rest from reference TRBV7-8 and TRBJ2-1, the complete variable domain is GAGVSQSPRYKVAKRGQDVALRCDPISGHVSLFWYQQALGQGPEFLTYFQNEAQLDKSGLPSDRFFAERPEGSVSTLKIQRTQQEDSAVYLCASSLAGDRNQFFGPGTRLTVL.

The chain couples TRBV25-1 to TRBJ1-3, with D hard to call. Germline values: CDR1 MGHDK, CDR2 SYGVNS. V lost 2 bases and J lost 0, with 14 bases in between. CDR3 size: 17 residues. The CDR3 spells CASSEIKHSYSGNTIYF. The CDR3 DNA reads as TGTGCCAGCAGTGAAATAAAGCACAGCTACTCTGGAAACACCATATATTTT. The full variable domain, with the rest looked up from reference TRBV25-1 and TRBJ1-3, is EADIYQTPRYLVIGTGKKITLECSQTMGHDKMYWYQQDPGMELHLIHYSYGVNSTEKGDLSSESTVSRIRTEHFPLTLESARPSHTSQYLCASSEIKHSYSGNTIYFGEGSWLTVV.

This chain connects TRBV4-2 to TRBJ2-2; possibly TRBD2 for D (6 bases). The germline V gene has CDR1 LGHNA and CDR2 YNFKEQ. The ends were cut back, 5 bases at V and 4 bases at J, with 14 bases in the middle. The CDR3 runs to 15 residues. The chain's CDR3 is CASSSGGPGTGELFF. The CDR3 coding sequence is TGTGCCAGCAGCTCAGGAGGGCCGGGCACCGGGGAGCTGTTTTTT.

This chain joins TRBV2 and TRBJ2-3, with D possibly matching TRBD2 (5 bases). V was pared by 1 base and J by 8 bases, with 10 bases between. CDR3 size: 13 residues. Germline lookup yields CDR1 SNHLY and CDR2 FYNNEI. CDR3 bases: TGTGCCAGCAGTGAAGGACCTGAGGGTACGCAGTATTTT. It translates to CASSEGPEGTQYF.

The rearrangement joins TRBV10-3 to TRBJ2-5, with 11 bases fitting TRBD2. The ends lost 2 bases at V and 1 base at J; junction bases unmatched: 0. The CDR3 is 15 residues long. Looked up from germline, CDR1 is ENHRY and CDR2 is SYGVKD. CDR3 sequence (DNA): TGTGCCATCAGTGAGGGACTAGCGGGCCAAGAGACCCAGTACTTC. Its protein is CAISEGLAGQETQYF.

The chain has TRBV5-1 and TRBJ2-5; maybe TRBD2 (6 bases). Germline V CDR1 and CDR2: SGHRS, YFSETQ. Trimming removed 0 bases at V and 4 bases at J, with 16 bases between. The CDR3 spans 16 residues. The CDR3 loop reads CASSLGLSAGSETQYF. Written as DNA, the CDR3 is TGCGCCAGCAGCTTGGGTTTGTCTGCGGGATCAGAGACCCAGTACTTC.

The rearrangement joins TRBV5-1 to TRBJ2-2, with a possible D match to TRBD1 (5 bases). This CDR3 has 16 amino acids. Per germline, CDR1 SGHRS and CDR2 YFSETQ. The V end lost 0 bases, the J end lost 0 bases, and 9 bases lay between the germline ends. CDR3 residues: CASSLEPGTNTGELFF. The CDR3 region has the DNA TGCGCCAGCAGCTTGGAGCCAGGGACGAACACCGGGGAGCTGTTTTTT.

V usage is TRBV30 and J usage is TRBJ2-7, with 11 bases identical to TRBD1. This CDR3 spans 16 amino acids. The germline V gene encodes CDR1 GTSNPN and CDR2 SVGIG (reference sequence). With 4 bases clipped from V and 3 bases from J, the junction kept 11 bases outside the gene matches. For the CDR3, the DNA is TGTGCCTGGATTCCGCCAAGAGGGACAGGGGGCTACGAGCAGTACTTC. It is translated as CAWIPPRGTGGYEQYF.

Written as DNA, the CDR3 is TGTGCCAGCAGCCCCGGGACAGGGGCCTACGAGCAGTACTTC. Protein sequence: CASSPGTGAYEQYF. The chain links TRBV13 to TRBJ2-7, with TRBD1 matching over 10 bases. The ends lost 5 bases at V and 2 bases at J; junction bases unmatched: 3. Germline V CDR1 and CDR2: PRHDT, FYEKMQ (reference sequence). The CDR3 has 14 residues.

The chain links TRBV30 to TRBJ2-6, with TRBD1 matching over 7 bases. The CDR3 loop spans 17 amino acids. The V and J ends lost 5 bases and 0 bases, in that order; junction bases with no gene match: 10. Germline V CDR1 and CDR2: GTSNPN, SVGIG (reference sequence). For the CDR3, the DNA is TGTGCCTGGGGGACAGCCCTCCCTAGCTCTGGGGCCAACGTCCTGACTTTC. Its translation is CAWGTALPSSGANVLTF.

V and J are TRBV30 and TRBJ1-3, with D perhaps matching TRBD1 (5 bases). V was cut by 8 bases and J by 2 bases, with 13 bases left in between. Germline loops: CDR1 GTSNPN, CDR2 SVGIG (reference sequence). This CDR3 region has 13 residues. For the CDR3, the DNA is TGTGCCACTCAGGGTGATGCTGGAAACACCATATATTTT. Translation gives CATQGDAGNTIYF.

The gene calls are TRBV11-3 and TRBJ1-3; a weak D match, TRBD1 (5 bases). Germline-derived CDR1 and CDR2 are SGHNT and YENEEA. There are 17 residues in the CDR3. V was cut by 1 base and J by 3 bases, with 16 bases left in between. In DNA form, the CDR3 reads TGTGCCAGCAGCTTAGTCCCTACCCTCGACAGTGGAAACACCATATATTTT. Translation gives CASSLVPTLDSGNTIYF. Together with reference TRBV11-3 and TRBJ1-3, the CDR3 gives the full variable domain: EAGVVQSPRYKIIEKKQPVAFWCNPISGHNTLYWYLQNLGQGPELLIRYENEEAVDDSQLPKDRFSAERLKGVDSTLKIQPAELGDSAVYLCASSLVPTLDSGNTIYFGEGSWLTVV.

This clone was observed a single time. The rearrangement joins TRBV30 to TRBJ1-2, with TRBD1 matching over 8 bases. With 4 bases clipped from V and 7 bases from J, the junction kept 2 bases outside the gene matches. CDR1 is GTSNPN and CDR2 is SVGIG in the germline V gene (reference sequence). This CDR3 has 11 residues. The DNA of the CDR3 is TGTGCCTGGATGCAGGGGGCTGGCTACACCTTC. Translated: CAWMQGAGYTF.

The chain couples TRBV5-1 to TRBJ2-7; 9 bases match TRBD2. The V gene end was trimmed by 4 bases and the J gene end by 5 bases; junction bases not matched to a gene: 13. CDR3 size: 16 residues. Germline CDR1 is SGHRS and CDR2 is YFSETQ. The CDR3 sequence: CASSPPASGNGNEQYF. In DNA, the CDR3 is TGCGCCAGCAGCCCACCCGCTAGCGGGAACGGGAACGAGCAGTACTTC.

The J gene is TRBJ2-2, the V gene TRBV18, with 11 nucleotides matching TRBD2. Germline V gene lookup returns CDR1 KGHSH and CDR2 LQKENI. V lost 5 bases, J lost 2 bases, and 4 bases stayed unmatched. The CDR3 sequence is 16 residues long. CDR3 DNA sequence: TGTGCCAGCTCATCGGGGACTAGCGGTAACACCGGGGAGCTGTTTTTT. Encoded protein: CASSSGTSGNTGELFF.